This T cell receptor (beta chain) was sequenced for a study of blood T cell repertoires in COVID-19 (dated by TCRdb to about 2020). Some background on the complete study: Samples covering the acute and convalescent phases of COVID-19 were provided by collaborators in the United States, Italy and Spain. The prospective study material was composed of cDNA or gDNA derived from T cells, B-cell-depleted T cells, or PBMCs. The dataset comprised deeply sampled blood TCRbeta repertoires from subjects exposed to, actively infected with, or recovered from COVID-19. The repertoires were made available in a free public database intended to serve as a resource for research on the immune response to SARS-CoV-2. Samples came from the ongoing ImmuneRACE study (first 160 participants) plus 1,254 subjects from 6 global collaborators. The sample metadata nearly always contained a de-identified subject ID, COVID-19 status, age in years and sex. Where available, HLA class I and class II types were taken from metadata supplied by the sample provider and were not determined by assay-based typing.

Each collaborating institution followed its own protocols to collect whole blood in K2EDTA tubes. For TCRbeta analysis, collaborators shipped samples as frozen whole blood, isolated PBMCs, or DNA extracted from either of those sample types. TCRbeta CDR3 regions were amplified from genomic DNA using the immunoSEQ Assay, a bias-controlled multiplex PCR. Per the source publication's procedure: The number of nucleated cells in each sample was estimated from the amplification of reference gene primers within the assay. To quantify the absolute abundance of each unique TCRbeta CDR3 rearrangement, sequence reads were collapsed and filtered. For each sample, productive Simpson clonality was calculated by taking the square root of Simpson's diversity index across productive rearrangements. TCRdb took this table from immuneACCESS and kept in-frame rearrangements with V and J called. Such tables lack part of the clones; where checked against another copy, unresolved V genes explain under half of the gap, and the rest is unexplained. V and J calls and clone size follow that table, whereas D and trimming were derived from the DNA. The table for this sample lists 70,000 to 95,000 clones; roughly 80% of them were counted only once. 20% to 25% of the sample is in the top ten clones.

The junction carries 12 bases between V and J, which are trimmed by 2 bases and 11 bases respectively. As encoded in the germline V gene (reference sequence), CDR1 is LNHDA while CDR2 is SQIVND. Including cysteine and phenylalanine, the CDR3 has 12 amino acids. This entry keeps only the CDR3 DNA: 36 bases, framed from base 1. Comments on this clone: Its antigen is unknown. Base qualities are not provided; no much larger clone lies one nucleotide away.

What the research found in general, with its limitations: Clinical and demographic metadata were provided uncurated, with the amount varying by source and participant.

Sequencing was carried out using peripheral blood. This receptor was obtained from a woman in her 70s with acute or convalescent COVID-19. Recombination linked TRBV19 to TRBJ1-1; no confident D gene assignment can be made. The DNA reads TGTGCCAGTAGTATATTTGGTTCAGGTGCTTTCTTT. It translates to CASSIFGSGAFF.